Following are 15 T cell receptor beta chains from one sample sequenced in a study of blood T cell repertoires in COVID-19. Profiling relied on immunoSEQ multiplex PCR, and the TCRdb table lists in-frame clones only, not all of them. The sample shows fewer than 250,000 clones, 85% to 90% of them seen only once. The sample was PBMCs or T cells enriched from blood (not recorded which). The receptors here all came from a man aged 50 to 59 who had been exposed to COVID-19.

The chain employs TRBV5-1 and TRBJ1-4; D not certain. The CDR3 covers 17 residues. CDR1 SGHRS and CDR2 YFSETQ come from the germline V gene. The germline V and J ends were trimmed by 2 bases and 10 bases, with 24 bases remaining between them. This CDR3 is CASSFSSWGASAGKLFF. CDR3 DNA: TGCGCCAGCAGCTTCTCCTCCTGGGGAGCCTCCGCCGGAAAACTGTTTTTT.

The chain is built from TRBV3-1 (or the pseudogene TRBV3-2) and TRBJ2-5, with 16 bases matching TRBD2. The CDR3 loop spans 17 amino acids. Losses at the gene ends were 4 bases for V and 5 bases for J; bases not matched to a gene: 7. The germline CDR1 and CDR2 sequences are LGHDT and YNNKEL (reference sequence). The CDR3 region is CASSPGTSGGAGETQYF. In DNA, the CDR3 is TGTGCCAGCAGCCCCGGGACTAGCGGGGGGGCAGGGGAGACCCAGTACTTC.

Written as DNA, the CDR3 is TGTGCCAGCAGGGAGACAGCGTCCTATGGCTACACCTTC. This sequence encodes CASRETASYGYTF. V gene TRBV6-5 combines with J gene TRBJ1-2, with D perhaps TRBD1 (5 bases). The V gene lost 6 bases and the J gene lost 4 bases, with 12 bases spanning the gap. The CDR3 consists of 13 residues. Per germline, CDR1 MNHEY and CDR2 SVGAGI.

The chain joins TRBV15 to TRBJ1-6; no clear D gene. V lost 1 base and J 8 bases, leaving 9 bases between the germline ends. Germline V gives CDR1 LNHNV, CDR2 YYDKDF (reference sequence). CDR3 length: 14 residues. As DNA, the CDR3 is TGTGCCACCAGCAGAGGAGGGAGGGATTCACCCCTCCACTTT. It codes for CATSRGGRDSPLHF.

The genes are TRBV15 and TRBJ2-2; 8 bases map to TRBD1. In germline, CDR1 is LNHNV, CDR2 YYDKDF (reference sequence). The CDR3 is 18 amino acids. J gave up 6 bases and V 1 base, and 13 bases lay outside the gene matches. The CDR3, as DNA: TGTGCCACCAGCAGAGGGGCAGGGGGCGTTAAATTCGCCGGGGAGCTGTTTTTT. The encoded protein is CATSRGAGGVKFAGELFF.

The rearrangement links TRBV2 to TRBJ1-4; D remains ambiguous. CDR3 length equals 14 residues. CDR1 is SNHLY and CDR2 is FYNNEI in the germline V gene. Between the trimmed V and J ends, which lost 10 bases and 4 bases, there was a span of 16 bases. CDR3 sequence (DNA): TGTGCCACCCGCGGGGTACGAGATAATGAAAAACTGTTTTTT. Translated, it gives CATRGVRDNEKLFF. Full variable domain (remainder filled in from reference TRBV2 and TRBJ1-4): EPEVTQTPSHQVTQMGQEVILRCVPISNHLYFYWYRQILGQKVEFLVSFYNNEISEKSEIFDDQFSVERPDGSNFTLKIRSTKLEDSAMYFCATRGVRDNEKLFFGSGTQLSVL.

The CDR3 spells CASSRPWDRPYGYTF. DNA for the CDR3: TGTGCCAGCAGTCGACCCTGGGACAGGCCGTATGGCTACACCTTC. The chain is built from TRBV2 and TRBJ1-2; 8 nucleotides match TRBD1. This CDR3 comprises 15 residues. The V gene end was trimmed by 5 bases and the J gene end by 5 bases; junction bases not matched to a gene: 10. Germline CDR1 is SNHLY and CDR2 is FYNNEI.

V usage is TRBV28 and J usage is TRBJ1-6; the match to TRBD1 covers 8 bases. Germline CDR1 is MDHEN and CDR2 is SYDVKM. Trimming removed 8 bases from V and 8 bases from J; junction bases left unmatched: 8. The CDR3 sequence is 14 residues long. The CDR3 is CASDRGEPDSPLHF. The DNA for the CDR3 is TGTGCCAGCGACAGGGGTGAGCCGGATTCACCCCTCCACTTT.

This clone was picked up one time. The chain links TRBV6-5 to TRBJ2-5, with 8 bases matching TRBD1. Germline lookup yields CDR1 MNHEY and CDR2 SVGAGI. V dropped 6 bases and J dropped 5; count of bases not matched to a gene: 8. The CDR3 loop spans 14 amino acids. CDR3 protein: CASSPDRGWETQYF. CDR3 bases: TGTGCCAGCAGCCCAGACAGGGGATGGGAGACCCAGTACTTC.

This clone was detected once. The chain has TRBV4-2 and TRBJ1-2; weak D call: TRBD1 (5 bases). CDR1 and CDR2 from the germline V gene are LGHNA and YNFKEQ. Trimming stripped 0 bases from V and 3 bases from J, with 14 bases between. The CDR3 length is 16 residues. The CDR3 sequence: CASSQDRAGFDYGYTF. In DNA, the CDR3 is TGTGCCAGCAGCCAAGATCGGGCAGGGTTTGACTATGGCTACACCTTC.

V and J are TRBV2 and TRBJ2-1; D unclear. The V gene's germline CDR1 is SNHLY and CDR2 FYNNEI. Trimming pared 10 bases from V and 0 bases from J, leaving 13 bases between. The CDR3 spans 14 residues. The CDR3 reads CATRSLSSYNEQFF. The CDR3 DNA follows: TGTGCCACCCGATCCTTGAGCTCCTACAATGAGCAGTTCTTC.

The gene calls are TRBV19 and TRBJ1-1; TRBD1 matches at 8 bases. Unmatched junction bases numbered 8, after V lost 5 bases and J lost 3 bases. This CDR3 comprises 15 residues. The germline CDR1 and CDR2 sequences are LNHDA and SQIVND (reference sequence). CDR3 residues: CASSVTGGMDTEAFF. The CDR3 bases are TGTGCCAGTAGTGTAACAGGGGGGATGGACACTGAAGCTTTCTTT.

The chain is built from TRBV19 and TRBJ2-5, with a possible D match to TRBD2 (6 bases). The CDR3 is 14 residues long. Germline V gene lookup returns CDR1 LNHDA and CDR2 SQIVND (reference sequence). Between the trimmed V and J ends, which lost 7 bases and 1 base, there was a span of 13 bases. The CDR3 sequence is CASTSGTLQETQYF. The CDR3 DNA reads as TGTGCCAGTACCTCCGGGACTCTCCAAGAGACCCAGTACTTC.

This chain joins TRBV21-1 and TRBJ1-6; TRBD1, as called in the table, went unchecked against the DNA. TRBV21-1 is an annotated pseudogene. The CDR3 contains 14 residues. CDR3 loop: CASSSTGVNSPLHF. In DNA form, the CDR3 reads TGTGCCAGCAGCAGCACAGGGGTTAATTCACCCCTCCACTTT.

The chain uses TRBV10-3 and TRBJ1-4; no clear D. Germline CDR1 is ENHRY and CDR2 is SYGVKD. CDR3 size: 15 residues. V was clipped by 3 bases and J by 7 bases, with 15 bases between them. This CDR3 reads CAISDLESRGEKLFF. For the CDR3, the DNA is TGTGCCATCAGTGACTTGGAGAGTCGTGGTGAAAAACTGTTTTTT.